Each of the 32 T cell receptor beta chains below was sequenced from the same sample in a study of blood T cell repertoires in COVID-19. Produced via immunoSEQ multiplex PCR; TCRdb's table is partial and in-frame only. The data hold 330,000 or so clones, with approximately 88% observed a single time. The sample comprised PBMCs or T cells enriched from blood (not recorded which). These receptors were collected from a young man who had recovered from COVID-19.

This sequence joins TRBV6-5 and TRBJ2-1; 11 positions match TRBD2. Germline lookup yields CDR1 MNHEY and CDR2 SVGAGI. The ends lost 11 bases at V and 5 bases at J; junction bases unmatched: 8. The CDR3 length is 14 residues. Written as DNA, the CDR3 is TGTGCCTCCTCGGGACTAGCGGCTCACAATGAGCAGTTCTTC. Protein: CASSGLAAHNEQFF.

The chain combines TRBV14 with TRBJ2-1; weak D call: TRBD2 (5 bases). Germline V gene sequence: CDR1 SGHDN, CDR2 FVKESK. The V end was cut by 0 bases, the J end by 4 bases, with 16 bases between. The CDR3 runs 17 residues. This CDR3 is CASSQEEAPTSYNEQFF. The CDR3, as DNA: TGTGCCAGCAGCCAAGAGGAGGCGCCGACCTCTTACAATGAGCAGTTCTTC. Combining the CDR3 with reference TRBV14 and TRBJ2-1 gives the whole variable domain EAGVTQFPSHSVIEKGQTVTLRCDPISGHDNLYWYRRVMGKEIKFLLHFVKESKQDESGMPNNRFLAERTGGTYSTLKVQPAELEDSGVYFCASSQEEAPTSYNEQFFGPGTRLTVL.

This CDR3 is CASSEPQSYGYTF. CDR3 nucleotides: TGCGCCAGCAGTGAGCCCCAGTCCTATGGCTACACCTTC. The chain couples TRBV10-2 to TRBJ1-2; no clear D. Germline V CDR1 and CDR2: WSHSY, SAAADI. V was trimmed by 2 bases and J by 4 bases, leaving 8 bases between them. The CDR3 spans 13 residues.

Concerning this clone: The same CDR3 also results from other DNA sequences found in this sample. The rearrangement joins TRBV24-1 to TRBJ2-7; TRBD1 matches at 9 bases. The V gene's germline CDR1 is KGHDR and CDR2 SFDVKD. The trim removed 4 bases at V and 0 bases at J, leaving 3 bases unmatched. This CDR3 contains 15 residues. The CDR3 region is CATSDPGQGSYEQYF. Here the CDR3 DNA reads TGTGCCACCAGTGACCCGGGACAGGGCTCCTACGAGCAGTACTTC.

The CDR3 DNA sequence: TGTGCCAGCAGTCGTTGGGTCGGGGACACTGAAGCTTTCTTT. This codes for CASSRWVGDTEAFF. V and J are TRBV2 and TRBJ1-1, with D hard to call. V was shortened by 5 bases and J by 3 bases, with 13 bases between the two germline ends. CDR1 is SNHLY and CDR2 is FYNNEI in the germline V gene. The CDR3 has 14 amino acids.

The gene calls are TRBV2 and TRBJ2-7; the match to TRBD1 covers 8 bases. This CDR3 has 14 residues. V was clipped by 7 bases and J by 2 bases; unmatched bases: 7. Per germline, CDR1 SNHLY and CDR2 FYNNEI. The CDR3: CASKSGTGPYEQYF. The CDR3 DNA sequence: TGTGCCAGCAAATCCGGGACAGGTCCCTACGAGCAGTACTTC. Combining the CDR3 with reference TRBV2 and TRBJ2-7 gives the whole variable domain EPEVTQTPSHQVTQMGQEVILRCVPISNHLYFYWYRQILGQKVEFLVSFYNNEISEKSEIFDDQFSVERPDGSNFTLKIRSTKLEDSAMYFCASKSGTGPYEQYFGPGTRLTVT.

The chain combines TRBV4-2 with TRBJ1-4; maybe TRBD1 (5 bases). Germline V gene lookup returns CDR1 LGHNA and CDR2 YNFKEQ. Trimming shortened V by 7 bases and J by 4 bases, and 13 bases separated the two germline ends. The CDR3 covers 14 residues. Here the CDR3 reads CASNGMQGNEKLFF. The DNA for the CDR3 is TGTGCCAGCAACGGTATGCAGGGTAATGAAAAACTGTTTTTT.

In DNA, the CDR3 is TGTGCCAGCAGCCTAAGGACAGCCAAATATGAAAAACTGTTTTTT. Protein product: CASSLRTAKYEKLFF. This chain connects TRBV7-6 to TRBJ1-4, with a weak D call TRBD1 (6 bases). CDR3 length: 15 amino acids. Looked up from germline, CDR1 is SGHVS and CDR2 is FNYEAQ. Trimming removed 5 bases at V and 6 bases at J, with 16 bases between.

The rearrangement uses TRBV9 and TRBJ1-1; a weak D match, TRBD1 (6 bases). Trimming left V 4 bases short and J 0 bases short, with 10 bases between. This CDR3 has 14 amino acids. Germline V gives CDR1 SGDLS, CDR2 YYNGEE. The CDR3 bases are TGTGCCAGCAGCCCCGGGGACATGAACACTGAAGCTTTCTTT. It is translated as CASSPGDMNTEAFF.

The CDR3 here is CASSLTGTGSHEQYF. The CDR3 coding sequence is TGTGCCAGCAGCCTCACCGGGACAGGGTCCCACGAGCAGTACTTC. The genes are TRBV5-4 and TRBJ2-7; the match to TRBD1 covers 9 bases. This CDR3 has 15 amino acids. Germline CDR1 and CDR2: SGHNT and YYREEE (reference sequence). Germline trimming cut 4 bases from V and 5 bases from J; bases unmatched to any gene: 10.

This chain connects TRBV30 to TRBJ1-2, with no clear D. Germline CDR1 GTSNPN, CDR2 SVGIG (reference sequence). CDR3 length: 13 amino acids. The V end was cut by 4 bases, the J end by 0 bases, with 9 bases between. The CDR3 region has the DNA TGTGCCTGGACAGGTGTTTCTAACTATGGCTACACCTTC. Protein: CAWTGVSNYGYTF.

This chain links TRBV14 with TRBJ1-2, with a possible D match to TRBD1 (5 bases). The CDR3 loop spans 15 amino acids. The V end was cut by 1 base, the J end by 2 bases, with 11 bases between. Looked up from germline, CDR1 is SGHDN and CDR2 is FVKESK. Here the CDR3 reads CASSQGTLKNYGYTF. The DNA for the CDR3 is TGTGCCAGCAGCCAAGGGACATTAAAGAACTATGGCTACACCTTC.

The V and J genes are TRBV7-6 and TRBJ2-7; 8 nucleotides align to TRBD1. The ends lost 5 bases at V and 4 bases at J; junction bases unmatched: 10. Germline V gives CDR1 SGHVS, CDR2 FNYEAQ. CDR3 size: 15 residues. Here the CDR3 DNA reads TGTGCCAGCAGCGGTAAACAGGGGGGAGTATACGAGCAGTACTTC. This sequence encodes CASSGKQGGVYEQYF. Complete variable domain (other parts from reference TRBV7-6 and TRBJ2-7): GAGVSQSPRYKVTKRGQDVALRCDPISGHVSLYWYRQALGQGPEFLTYFNYEAQQDKSGLPNDRFSAERPEGSISTLTIQRTEQRDSAMYRCASSGKQGGVYEQYFGPGTRLTVT.

The V call is TRBV7-8, the J call TRBJ2-4; the D gene is possibly TRBD1 (6 bases). The germline V gene encodes CDR1 SGHVS and CDR2 FQNEAQ. V was trimmed by 1 base and J by 0 bases, leaving 13 bases between them. The CDR3 runs to 17 residues. CDR3 residues: CASSLGRTDLAKNIQYF. CDR3 nucleotides: TGTGCCAGCAGCTTAGGAAGGACAGATCTAGCCAAAAACATTCAGTACTTC.

Note on this clone: Within the sample, other DNA sequences also encode this same CDR3. This chain joins TRBV18 and TRBJ1-1; D uncertain. Per the germline V gene, CDR1 is KGHSH and CDR2 is LQKENI. The CDR3 has 14 amino acids. The V end was cut by 2 bases, the J end by 2 bases, with 9 bases between. CDR3 loop: CASSPAGKNTEAFF. The CDR3 DNA follows: TGTGCCAGCTCACCAGCGGGGAAAAACACTGAAGCTTTCTTT.

The chain is built from TRBV10-2 and TRBJ2-5; D may be TRBD2 (5 bases). Germline CDR1 and CDR2: WSHSY and SAAADI. V lost 7 bases, J lost 1 base, and 7 bases lay in between. This CDR3 contains 12 residues. CDR3 sequence: CASKDSQETQYF. CDR3 bases: TGCGCCAGCAAGGACTCCCAAGAGACCCAGTACTTC.

This chain joins TRBV4-1 and TRBJ2-5, with a weak D call TRBD1 (5 bases). Germline loops: CDR1 MGHRA, CDR2 YSYEKL. CDR3 length: 13 residues. Trimming removed 0 bases from V and 7 bases from J, with 9 bases in between. DNA of the CDR3: TGCGCCAGCAGCCAAGACAGGGTGGGGACCCAGTACTTC. Protein: CASSQDRVGTQYF.

The chain recombines TRBV19 with TRBJ1-1; a weak D match, TRBD1 (5 bases). This CDR3 comprises 14 residues. Trimming took 2 bases from V and 1 from J, leaving 8 bases between them. The germline CDR1 and CDR2 sequences are LNHDA and SQIVND (reference sequence). CDR3 amino acids: CASSISGGNTEAFF. The CDR3 DNA reads as TGTGCCAGTAGTATATCGGGGGGGAACACTGAAGCTTTCTTT.

The chain joins TRBV10-1 to TRBJ2-1, with 10 bases matching TRBD1. With V trimmed by 0 bases and J by 9 bases, 2 bases remained unmatched. The germline CDR1 and CDR2 sequences are WNHNN and SYGVQD (reference sequence). This CDR3 is built from 14 residues. The DNA of the CDR3 is TGCGCCAGCAGTGAGTCGAGGACAGGGGGTGAGCAGTTCTTC. Residues: CASSESRTGGEQFF.

This chain links TRBV30 with TRBJ2-3; 9 bases are a match to TRBD2. This CDR3 spans 15 amino acids. Trimming removed 2 bases from V and 1 base from J; junction bases left unmatched: 4. Germline lookup yields CDR1 GTSNPN and CDR2 SVGIG (reference sequence). CDR3 residues: CAWSRSGGRTDTQYF. For the CDR3, the DNA is TGTGCCTGGAGTCGTAGCGGGGGACGCACAGATACGCAGTATTTT.

The chain carries TRBV6-5 and TRBJ2-1, with 8 bases matching TRBD2. J lost 2 bases, V lost 2 bases, and 2 bases had no gene match. The CDR3 consists of 15 residues. CDR1 and CDR2 from the germline V gene are MNHEY and SVGAGI. This chain's CDR3 is CASSYRGGAYNEQFF. Here the CDR3 DNA reads TGTGCCAGCAGTTACCGGGGGGGAGCCTACAATGAGCAGTTCTTC.

The sample holds a few counts of this clone. This chain connects TRBV7-2 to TRBJ2-6, with TRBD1 matching over 8 bases. Germline V gives CDR1 SGHTA, CDR2 FQGNSA. V gave up 0 bases and J gave up 8 bases; unmatched junction bases: 9. The CDR3 runs to 17 residues. The CDR3 region is CASSLAQTGDWTNVLTF. Here the CDR3 DNA reads TGTGCCAGCAGCTTAGCTCAGACAGGGGACTGGACCAACGTCCTGACTTTC.

This rearrangement joins TRBV7-8 to TRBJ2-1; TRBD1 aligns across 11 bases. Germline lookup yields CDR1 SGHVS and CDR2 FQNEAQ. The CDR3 runs to 15 residues. The V segment lost 4 bases and the J segment 4 bases; nucleotides outside the gene matches: 3. CDR3 region: CASSWTGGLYNEQFF. For the CDR3, the DNA is TGTGCCAGCAGCTGGACAGGGGGCCTTTACAATGAGCAGTTCTTC.

The chain has TRBV19 and TRBJ1-6, with 7 bases lining up with TRBD1. Germline assignment: CDR1 LNHDA and CDR2 SQIVND (reference sequence). The CDR3 consists of 16 residues. J gave up 9 bases and V 10 bases, and 18 bases lay outside the gene matches. In DNA, the CDR3 is TGTGCCACTGGCAAGAGAGACAGGGAAGATGGTTCACCCCTCCACTTT. Translation: CATGKRDREDGSPLHF.

V gene TRBV28 combines with J gene TRBJ2-7, with 9 nucleotides matching TRBD2. The CDR3 totals 15 residues. J gave up 4 bases and V 7 bases, and 11 bases lay outside the gene matches. Germline V gene sequence: CDR1 MDHEN, CDR2 SYDVKM. For the CDR3, the DNA is TGTGCCAGCACCTATCAGCGGGGGGCCCCATACGAGCAGTACTTC. It specifies CASTYQRGAPYEQYF. Full variable domain (outside the CDR3, taken from reference TRBV28 and TRBJ2-7): DVKVTQSSRYLVKRTGEKVFLECVQDMDHENMFWYRQDPGLGLRLIYFSYDVKMKEKGDIPEGYSVSREKKERFSLILESASTNQTSMYLCASTYQRGAPYEQYFGPGTRLTVT.

The gene calls are TRBV9 and TRBJ2-2; 8 bases are shared with TRBD2. The trim removed 0 bases at V and 5 bases at J, leaving 12 bases unmatched. The V gene's germline CDR1 is SGDLS and CDR2 YYNGEE. The CDR3 is made up of 18 amino acids. CDR3 protein: CASSVVGSGASGTGELFF. The CDR3 DNA reads TGTGCCAGCAGCGTAGTAGGTAGCGGGGCCTCGGGGACCGGGGAGCTGTTTTTT.

The rearrangement joins TRBV11-1 to TRBJ2-1; 12 nucleotides agree with TRBD2. The junction had 1 base not matched to a gene; V was cut back by 0 bases and J by 10 bases. This CDR3 spans 14 amino acids. Germline CDR1 is SGHAT and CDR2 is FQDESV (reference sequence). The CDR3 spells CASSLALAGGEQFF. The CDR3, as DNA: TGTGCCAGCAGCTTAGCGCTAGCGGGGGGGGAGCAGTTCTTC.

The CDR3: CARRTASDEQYF. The CDR3 DNA reads TGTGCCAGGCGCACAGCCTCGGACGAGCAGTACTTC. V gene TRBV27 combines with J gene TRBJ2-7; D unclear. CDR1 and CDR2 (germline): MNHEY, SMNVEV (reference sequence). V was pared by 9 bases and J by 5 bases, with 14 bases between. This CDR3 has 12 amino acids.

This chain joins TRBV30 and TRBJ2-2; TRBD1 aligns across 9 bases. The CDR3 is 15 amino acids. Trimming took 2 bases from V and 9 from J; bases not matched to a gene: 10. Per germline, CDR1 GTSNPN and CDR2 SVGIG (reference sequence). CDR3 residues: CAWSSGTGLRWELFF. In DNA, the CDR3 is TGTGCCTGGAGTTCTGGGACAGGGCTGAGATGGGAGCTGTTTTTT.

This clone was picked up a small number of times. V usage is TRBV12-3 or TRBV12-4 and J usage is TRBJ1-2, with unresolved D. Trimming removed 4 bases from V and 14 bases from J, with 17 bases in between. The CDR3 has 12 amino acids. CDR3 sequence (DNA): TGTGCCAGCAGTTCCGTTATTAGCGGCAGGACCTTC. Its protein is CASSSVISGRTF.

V gene TRBV28 combines with J gene TRBJ1-5; tentative D call: TRBD1 (5 bases). This CDR3 contains 13 residues. Germline CDR1 MDHEN, CDR2 SYDVKM. Trimming left V 8 bases short and J 6 bases short, with 14 bases between. The CDR3 loop is CASSGGGSQPQHF. The CDR3 DNA follows: TGTGCCAGCTCTGGGGGGGGAAGTCAGCCCCAGCATTTT.

This chain's CDR3 is CASSATGSDIQYF. CDR3 sequence (DNA): TGTGCCAGCAGTGCGACAGGGTCGGACATTCAGTACTTC. The V call is TRBV6-4, the J call TRBJ2-4, with 7 positions matching TRBD1. This CDR3 contains 13 residues. With V trimmed by 4 bases and J by 8 bases, 5 bases remained unmatched. In germline, CDR1 is MRHNA, CDR2 SNTAGT.